Reported below is one T cell receptor (beta chain). What it binds is not known. The CDR3 has 17 amino acids. TCRdb analysed the reads with MiXCR anew, one entry per CDR3 protein. Here the sample spans roughly 700,000 distinct CDR3 sequences, 30% to 40% being singletons. This record comes from a study of T cell repertoires in cytomegalovirus infection. Study as a whole: Recently described HLA-C-restricted plus well-studied HLA-B-restricted CMV epitopes were used. Public TCR beta signatures marked donors with CMV infection and the matching HLA.

This receptor was identified in a human donor in good health (CMV status not recorded). Some clones in this sample may be carry-over from other donors' samples. Here the sequenced sample was cultured PBMCs, taken from culture after CMV antigen stimulation. V gene TRBV3-2 combines with J gene TRBJ1-5; the table's D gene call, TRBD1, was not cross checked with the DNA. TRBV3-2 is termed a pseudogene. In DNA form, the CDR3 reads TGTGCCAGCAGCCAAGGGACAGGGGGCGAAATGGATCAGCCCCAGCATTTT. Amino acids: CASSQGTGGEMDQPQHF.